These 11 T cell receptor beta chains were all obtained from the same sample, sequenced in a study of T cell responses to AZD1222 COVID-19 vaccine (dated by TCRdb to about 2021). This specimen's time point label, interpreted: baseline before first vaccination. The library was produced with the immunoSEQ multiplex PCR assay. What TCRdb holds here is the immuneACCESS table cut down to in-frame rearrangements. Part of the clones is not present; checked against another copy, under half of the missing clones reflect an unresolved V gene, and the others are unexplained. The sample table records 130,000 or so clones; 92% of these occur just once. Over 1.5% of the sample is held by the ten biggest clonotypes. Sequencing was performed on peripheral blood, taken on day 0 of AZD1222 vaccination. The receptors were sampled from an adult in good health.

This clone came up once. V and J are TRBV27 and TRBJ2-7, with D unclear. The CDR3 sequence is 14 residues long. The germline V gene has CDR1 MNHEY and CDR2 SMNVEV (reference sequence). V lost 7 bases to trimming and J lost 0 bases, with 13 bases between them. CDR3 region: CASTKRQDSYEQYF. The CDR3, as DNA: TGTGCCAGCACGAAACGGCAGGACTCCTACGAGCAGTACTTC.

The chain joins TRBV11-2 to TRBJ1-4; 7 bases match TRBD1. The CDR3 runs 13 residues. Germline assignment: CDR1 SGHAT and CDR2 FQNNGV. J gave up 15 bases and V 5 bases, and 12 bases lay outside the gene matches. The CDR3 reads CASSHTTTGKVFF. The CDR3 region has the DNA TGTGCCAGCAGCCACACGACGACAGGGAAAGTGTTTTTT.

V usage is TRBV12-5 and J usage is TRBJ1-1, with D uncertain. V lost 3 bases and J 2 bases, leaving 10 bases between the germline ends. The germline V gene encodes CDR1 LGHNT and CDR2 FRNRAP. CDR3 size: 14 residues. The CDR3 DNA sequence: TGTGCTAGTGGTTTCGGATTCCTAAACACTGAAGCTTTCTTT. Translation gives CASGFGFLNTEAFF.

This clone was recorded once. The chain combines TRBV5-1 with TRBJ2-3, with 9 bases matching TRBD2. CDR3 length: 20 residues. The J segment lost 1 base and the V segment lost 0 bases, leaving 15 bases of the junction unmatched. Germline V gene lookup returns CDR1 SGHRS and CDR2 YFSETQ. The CDR3 region is CASSLGKLAGVQRRTDTQYF. The CDR3 bases are TGCGCCAGCAGCTTGGGGAAACTAGCGGGCGTTCAAAGGCGCACAGATACGCAGTATTTT.

The chain is built from TRBV7-8 and TRBJ1-1; TRBD1 is a possible D gene (5 bases). The V end was cut by 5 bases, the J end by 2 bases, with 12 bases between. Germline CDR1 is SGHVS and CDR2 is FQNEAQ. This CDR3 contains 14 residues. The CDR3 loop reads CASSPLTANTEAFF. CDR3 nucleotides: TGTGCCAGCAGCCCCCTGACAGCCAACACTGAAGCTTTCTTT.

This clone appeared once. This chain joins TRBV18 and TRBJ2-1; unclear D gene. Germline V gene lookup returns CDR1 KGHSH and CDR2 LQKENI. V dropped 0 bases and J dropped 5 bases, with 8 bases sitting between them. The CDR3 contains 14 residues. CDR3 bases: TGTGCCAGCTCACCACCTTCAGTAGACAATGAGCAGTTCTTC. This encodes CASSPPSVDNEQFF.

The rearrangement joins TRBV9 to TRBJ1-2; D unclear. The ends were cut back, 1 base at V and 6 bases at J, with 7 bases in the middle. In germline, CDR1 is SGDLS, CDR2 YYNGEE. This CDR3 has 12 residues. DNA of the CDR3: TGTGCCAGCAGCGTACCGCGGGATGGCTACACCTTC. Translating gives CASSVPRDGYTF.

This chain uses TRBV2 with TRBJ1-3; TRBD1 matches 8 bases. J lost 2 bases, V lost 5 bases, and 2 bases had no gene match. The CDR3 length is 14 residues. CDR1 and CDR2 from the germline V gene are SNHLY and FYNNEI. Here the CDR3 DNA reads TGTGCCAGCAGTCAGACAGGGGCTGGAAACACCATATATTTT. Translating gives CASSQTGAGNTIYF.

The chain combines TRBV10-3 with TRBJ2-1; TRBD1 matches 9 bases. Germline V gives CDR1 ENHRY, CDR2 SYGVKD. Losses at the gene ends were 10 bases for V and 5 bases for J; bases not matched to a gene: 6. The CDR3 totals 13 residues. DNA for the CDR3: TGTGCCACCGGGGGGACAGGGAACAATGAGCAGTTCTTC. Translated: CATGGTGNNEQFF.

V and J are TRBV5-1 and TRBJ2-2, with unresolved D. The CDR3 has 15 residues. From germline, CDR1 is SGHRS and CDR2 YFSETQ. Trimming stripped 1 base from V and 0 bases from J, with 7 bases between. The CDR3 protein is CASSLSEANTGELFF. The CDR3 nucleotides are TGCGCCAGCAGCTTGAGTGAAGCGAACACCGGGGAGCTGTTTTTT.

The rearrangement links TRBV5-4 to TRBJ1-4; TRBD1 aligns across 7 bases. CDR1 is SGHNT, CDR2 YYREEE, per germline (reference sequence). The CDR3 is 16 residues long. The V segment lost 0 bases and the J segment 3 bases; nucleotides outside the gene matches: 5. The CDR3 loop is CASSLGAQGANEKLFF. Here the CDR3 DNA reads TGTGCCAGCAGCTTGGGAGCTCAGGGGGCTAATGAAAAACTGTTTTTT.